These 9 T cell receptor beta chains share one sample of origin, sequenced in a study of T-cell memory formation after mild COVID-19. TCRdb reprocessed the 5' RACE reads with MiXCR, giving one entry per CDR3 protein. The repertoire consists of hundreds of thousands of distinct CDR3 sequences, with roughly 15% occurring once and the leading ten covering 2.1%. The sample was PBMCs or a T cell subset sorted from them (not recorded which). The receptors shown here come from an adult woman who had mild COVID-19 (a few samples of this study predate the infection). Cell type and time point are not known.

The chain carries TRBV2 and TRBJ2-5; 12 bases align to TRBD2. Germline CDR1 is SNHLY and CDR2 is FYNNEI. With 1 base clipped from V and 5 bases from J, the junction kept 8 bases outside the gene matches. There are 17 residues in the CDR3. The CDR3 DNA reads as TGTGCCAGCAGTGAAGAGGCTAGCGGGAGGGCCTGGGAGACCCAGTACTTC. Translating gives CASSEEASGRAWETQYF. Complete variable domain (other parts from reference TRBV2 and TRBJ2-5): EPEVTQTPSHQVTQMGQEVILRCVPISNHLYFYWYRQILGQKVEFLVSFYNNEISEKSEIFDDQFSVERPDGSNFTLKIRSTKLEDSAMYFCASSEEASGRAWETQYFGPGTRLLVL.

This clonotype has more than one count but fewer than ten. The J gene is TRBJ2-6, the V gene TRBV7-2; no reliable D call. Germline V gene sequence: CDR1 SGHTA, CDR2 FQGNSA. The V end was cut by 2 bases, the J end by 0 bases, with 5 bases between. This CDR3 has 15 amino acids. As DNA, the CDR3 is TGTGCCAGCAGCTTATTCGGCTCTGGGGCCAACGTCCTGACTTTC. Amino acid sequence: CASSLFGSGANVLTF.

The sample holds a few counts of this clonotype. The rearrangement joins TRBV10-3 to TRBJ2-5, with D tentatively TRBD2 (6 bases). Trimming shortened V by 2 bases and J by 7 bases, and 17 bases separated the two germline ends. Germline loops: CDR1 ENHRY, CDR2 SYGVKD. The CDR3 contains 15 residues. The CDR3 DNA reads as TGTGCCATCAGTGAGGCGGGAACATTAATGGGGACCCAGTACTTC. It encodes CAISEAGTLMGTQYF.

This clonotype was detected ten times or more. CDR3 DNA: TGTGCCAGCAGCCAAGAGGGCAGCAGCTCCTACAATGAGCAGTTCTTC. Its translation is CASSQEGSSSYNEQFF. The chain has TRBV4-2 and TRBJ2-1; no definite D call. Trimming removed 0 bases at V and 0 bases at J, with 9 bases between. CDR3 length: 16 amino acids. Looked up from germline, CDR1 is LGHNA and CDR2 is YNFKEQ.

The table lists this clonotype with a few counts. The chain couples TRBV5-1 to TRBJ2-5; maybe TRBD1 (6 bases). Trimming removed 4 bases at V and 1 base at J, with 14 bases between. Per the germline V gene, CDR1 is SGHRS and CDR2 is YFSETQ. This CDR3 comprises 15 residues. The CDR3 sequence is CASSITGQLQETQYF. The CDR3 DNA reads TGCGCCAGCAGCATAACCGGACAGCTCCAAGAGACCCAGTACTTC.

Here the CDR3 DNA reads TGTGCCAGTAGTATAGTCTCGGGGCGCGAGCAGTACTTC. This translates into CASSIVSGREQYF. The genes are TRBV19 and TRBJ2-7; the D gene could be TRBD1 or TRBD2 (5 bases each). There are 13 residues in the CDR3. Between the trimmed V and J ends, which lost 1 base and 6 bases, there was a span of 10 bases. Germline CDR1 is LNHDA and CDR2 is SQIVND (reference sequence).

The rearrangement joins TRBV6-2 or TRBV6-3 to TRBJ1-2, with no clear D. The CDR3 is 13 amino acids. The germline V and J ends were trimmed by 5 bases and 2 bases, with 9 bases remaining between them. Germline CDR1 is MNHEY and CDR2 is SVGEGT. The CDR3 sequence is CASSTSGNYGYTF. Here the CDR3 DNA reads TGTGCCAGCAGTACCTCCGGGAACTATGGCTACACCTTC.

This clonotype appeared a few times. V is TRBV18 and J is TRBJ2-3, with 8 bases matching TRBD2. Germline-derived CDR1 and CDR2 are KGHSH and LQKENI. The J segment lost 1 base and the V segment lost 0 bases, leaving 3 bases of the junction unmatched. CDR3 length equals 16 residues. CDR3 protein: CASSPPTGGRTDTQYF. In DNA, the CDR3 is TGTGCCAGCTCACCACCCACGGGAGGGCGCACAGATACGCAGTATTTT.

In this sample, this clonotype turned up once. The chain joins TRBV6-2 or TRBV6-3 to TRBJ2-5; 7 nucleotides agree with TRBD2. The CDR3 runs to 17 residues. CDR1 is MNHEY and CDR2 is SVGEGT in the germline V gene. With 2 bases clipped from V and 4 bases from J, the junction kept 13 bases outside the gene matches. The CDR3 nucleotides are TGTGCCAGCAGTTACGACCCGGACGTCCGCGGGAGAGAGACCCAGTACTTC. Its protein product is CASSYDPDVRGRETQYF.